These T cell receptor beta chains were read from a single sample in a study of T cell changes during pregnancy in multiple sclerosis. Here immunoSEQ multiplex PCR was the method, and the copy in TCRdb shows in-frame clones only, minus some. The sample includes roughly 100,000 clones, roughly 91% of them seen just once. The sequenced sample was peripheral blood, obtained after pregnancy. The receptors shown here come from a female donor in good health, enrolled as a control in a pregnancy study. Both conserved end residues are part of each CDR3. The D gene is left open where the match is weak. Some rows mark clone size as missing; the rest say once, few, many or name a class of expanded clone.

size,V,D,J,CDR3,DNA
.,TRBV15,.,TRBJ2-5,CATSRDLWSQETQYF,TGTGCCACCAGCAGAGATCTGTGGAGCCAAGAGACCCAGTACTTC
.,TRBV4-3,.,TRBJ2-7,CASSQGSGAYEQYF,TGCGCCAGCAGCCAGGGATCCGGGGCCTACGAGCAGTACTTC
.,TRBV7-2,TRBD1,TRBJ1-5,CASSPQGANQPQHF,TGTGCCAGCAGCCCCCAGGGGGCGAATCAGCCCCAGCATTTT
.,TRBV7-9,.,TRBJ2-1,CASSPPWERNNEQFF,TGTGCCAGCAGCCCCCCATGGGAGAGGAACAATGAGCAGTTCTTC
once,TRBV5-4,.,TRBJ2-7,CASSVSPSEYEQYF,TGTGCCAGCAGCGTTTCCCCGAGCGAGTACGAGCAGTACTTC
once,TRBV7-2,TRBD1,TRBJ2-1,CASSSPGTGLYNEQFF,TGTGCCAGCAGCTCCCCCGGGACAGGTCTGTACAATGAGCAGTTCTTC
.,TRBV4-3,.,TRBJ2-2,CASSQDRGGTGELFF,TGCGCCAGCAGCCAAGATAGGGGGGGCACCGGGGAGCTGTTTTTT
.,TRBV28,TRBD1,TRBJ2-1,CASSFYRGRNEQFF,TGTGCCAGCAGTTTCTACAGGGGTCGCAATGAGCAGTTCTTC
.,TRBV11-3,.,TRBJ2-3,CASSLDPSTDTQYF,TGTGCCAGCAGCTTAGATCCGAGCACAGATACGCAGTATTTT
.,TRBV19,TRBD1,TRBJ2-2,CASSSDRATGELFF,TGTGCCAGTAGCTCCGACAGGGCCACCGGGGAGCTGTTTTTT
few,TRBV19,TRBD1,TRBJ1-2,CASSAGQGTYGYTF,TGTGCCAGTAGTGCGGGACAGGGGACGTATGGCTACACCTTC
.,TRBV19,.,TRBJ1-5,CASRDSLTPQHF,TGTGCCAGTAGGGACAGTCTTACGCCCCAGCATTTT
.,TRBV9,.,TRBJ1-6,CASSVGSGYNNSPLHF,TGTGCCAGCAGCGTAGGGTCGGGGTACAATAATTCACCCCTCCACTTT
.,TRBV14,.,TRBJ1-1,CASSQGVTTEAFF,TGTGCCAGCAGCCAAGGAGTTACCACTGAAGCTTTCTTT
.,TRBV30,.,TRBJ1-2,CAWSIGRINYGYTF,TGTGCCTGGAGTATAGGGAGAATAAACTATGGCTACACCTTC
.,TRBV5-1,.,TRBJ2-1,CASSLGVLPEQFF,TGCGCCAGCAGCTTGGGAGTCCTTCCTGAGCAGTTCTTC
.,TRBV7-2,.,TRBJ2-5,CASRLGQQETQYF,TGTGCCAGTCGACTAGGCCAGCAAGAGACCCAGTACTTC
.,TRBV6-1,.,TRBJ2-1,CASIRTLSSYNEQFF,TGTGCCAGCATTCGAACTTTGAGCTCCTACAATGAGCAGTTCTTC
.,TRBV19,.,TRBJ1-4,CGASDTRNEKLFF,TGTGGTGCCTCTGACACACGAAATGAAAAACTGTTTTTT
.,TRBV9,TRBD2,TRBJ2-1,CASSVQRGDNEQFF,TGTGCCAGCAGCGTCCAGCGGGGGGACAATGAGCAGTTCTTC
.,TRBV5-6,TRBD1,TRBJ2-7,CASSRGDRGTYEQYF,TGTGCCAGCAGCCGCGGGGACAGGGGTACCTACGAGCAGTACTTC
.,TRBV9,TRBD2,TRBJ2-1,CASSPRGSGGAHEQFF,TGTGCCAGCAGCCCACGGGGGAGCGGGGGGGCACATGAGCAGTTCTTC
.,TRBV6-4,TRBD2,TRBJ2-5,CASSDGTSGGFQETQYF,TGTGCCAGCAGTGACGGGACTAGCGGGGGCTTCCAAGAGACCCAGTACTTC
.,TRBV6-1,.,TRBJ2-7,CASSPFTGSSYEQYF,TGTGCCAGCAGCCCCTTTACAGGGAGCTCCTACGAGCAGTACTTC
.,TRBV2,TRBD1,TRBJ2-7,CASSEATGAYEQYF,TGTGCCAGCAGTGAAGCTACAGGGGCCTACGAGCAGTACTTC
few,TRBV7-9,.,TRBJ2-7,CASSPPASDEQYF,TGTGCCAGCAGCCCACCAGCGTCGGACGAGCAGTACTTC